This TCR beta chain appears in the sequencing data of a study of blood T cells in healthy people across ages. Findings and limits, study-wide: A strong correlation was found between TCR beta diversity and the percentage of naive T cells.

A sample-barcoded 5' primer and a J-beta primer mix were used in a second PCR of roughly 7 to 11 cycles. Every cDNA molecule carried a tag from a template-switch adaptor bearing 12 random nucleotides. TCRdb redid the calling of the 5' RACE reads with MiXCR, one entry per CDR3 protein. Of about 1.5 million distinct CDR3 sequences detected, 40% to 45% appear once; the ten largest clones hold 4%. For this clonotype: The target antigen is unknown.

This CDR3 has 14 amino acids. Germline V gene sequence: CDR1 SGHNT, CDR2 YYREEE (reference sequence). V lost 3 bases to trimming and J lost 10 bases; unmatched junction nucleotides: 12. The receptor comes from a woman aged 18-29 years in good health. The sample taken for sequencing was blood. The rearrangement links TRBV5-4 to TRBJ1-2; 7 bases align to TRBD1. CDR3 region: CASSSGSGGYLYTF. The CDR3 DNA reads as TGTGCCAGCAGCTCGGGGTCAGGGGGATATCTCTACACCTTC.